The 14 T cell receptor beta chains given below trace back to one sample, sequenced in a study of blood T cells in healthy people across ages. With a J-beta primer mix and a sample-barcoded 5' primer, a second PCR ran roughly 6 to 11 cycles. TCRdb re-called the 5' RACE reads with MiXCR, one entry per CDR3 protein. The sample lists roughly 800,000 distinct CDR3 sequences, roughly 50% seen once, with around 20% in the top ten. Sequenced sample: blood. The receptors originated from a man between 25 and 39 years old in good health.

The chain employs TRBV12-3 or TRBV12-4 and TRBJ2-3; D could derive from TRBD1 or TRBD2 (10 bases each). The CDR3 runs 19 residues. The germline V and J ends were trimmed by 6 bases and 4 bases, with 29 bases remaining between them. CDR3 region: CASRSRTGGLSGRADTQYF. The DNA of the CDR3 is TGTGCCAGCAGGTCCCGGACAGGGGGTTTAAGCGGGAGGGCAGATACGCAGTATTTT.

This clonotype was detected a few times. The chain couples TRBV5-1 to TRBJ1-2; no firm D call. Germline CDR1 SGHRS, CDR2 YFSETQ. V was pared by 0 bases and J by 2 bases, with 11 bases between. There are 15 residues in the CDR3. CDR3 sequence (DNA): TGCGCCAGCAGCTTGGCTGCCGACAAGAACTATGGCTACACCTTC. Encoded protein: CASSLAADKNYGYTF.

The V and J genes are TRBV5-6 and TRBJ2-1, with a tentative D call TRBD2 (6 bases). V gave up 5 bases and J gave up 12 bases, with 18 bases separating them. The CDR3 runs to 13 residues. Germline V gives CDR1 SGHDT, CDR2 YYEEEE. CDR3 sequence reads: CASSRTGSGVQFF. The CDR3 region has the DNA TGTGCCAGCAGTCGTACAGGTTCGGGGGTGCAGTTCTTC.

This clonotype was found a few times. The chain uses TRBV7-2 and TRBJ2-1, with 9 bases aligning to TRBD1. The assigned J gene may be wrong: the sequence end matches TRBJ2-7 better. This CDR3 contains 17 residues. CDR1 and CDR2 (germline): SGHTA, FQGNSA. Here the CDR3 reads CASSTGQGSSSYNEQYF. The CDR3, as DNA: TGTGCCAGCAGCACGGGACAGGGAAGTAGCTCCTACAATGAGCAGTACTTC.

Judged by abundance, this clonotype is medium-sized. A much bigger clone sits one base away, suggesting this may be a read error. The CDR3 region is CASTERGGPRNNEQYF. The CDR3 DNA follows: TGTGCCAGCACCGAGAGGGGCGGGCCTCGGAACAATGAGCAGTACTTC. The rearrangement joins TRBV13 to TRBJ2-5, with D perhaps matching TRBD1 or TRBD2 (5 bases each). Trimming pared 7 bases from V and 11 bases from J, leaving 29 bases between. Per the germline V gene, CDR1 is PRHDT and CDR2 is FYEKMQ (reference sequence). The CDR3 length is 16 residues.

J is TRBJ2-1 and V is TRBV20-1, with D perhaps matching TRBD1 (6 bases). Per the germline V gene, CDR1 is DFQATT and CDR2 is SNEGSKA (reference sequence). V was clipped by 6 bases and J by 6 bases, with 27 bases between them. The CDR3 is 17 residues long. CDR3 bases: TGCAGTGCAAGACAGGTCGAGGGCACATGGGGTCGCAATGAGCAGTTCTTC. This codes for CSARQVEGTWGRNEQFF.

The J gene is TRBJ2-5, the V gene TRBV6-1; TRBD1 matches 8 bases. Germline trimming cut 5 bases from V and 3 bases from J; bases unmatched to any gene: 20. Germline CDR1 MNHNS, CDR2 SASEGT. The CDR3 has 19 residues. CDR3 sequence reads: CASSRSNQGARGLKETQYF. DNA of the CDR3: TGTGCCAGCAGTAGGAGTAACCAGGGGGCGCGGGGTCTCAAAGAGACCCAGTACTTC.

This chain joins TRBV7-3 and TRBJ2-1; D is perhaps TRBD1 (7 bases). The DNA matches TRBJ2-7 better at its end, which makes the J call doubtful. Germline V gene data show CDR1 as SGHTA and CDR2 as FQGTGA. This CDR3 region has 15 residues. The CDR3 region is CASSWRGLTYNEQYF. CDR3 coding DNA: TGTGCCAGCAGCTGGAGGGGGCTTACCTACAATGAGCAGTACTTC.

The chain joins TRBV7-9 to TRBJ2-7, with D perhaps TRBD1 (6 bases). V lost 7 bases to trimming and J lost 2 bases, with 18 bases between them. The length of the CDR3 is 15 residues. Germline CDR1 and CDR2: SEHNR and FQNEAQ (reference sequence). CDR3 in DNA: TGTGCCAGCACCCTAGATGACAGGTCCCCCTACGAGCAGTACTTC. Residues: CASTLDDRSPYEQYF.

This clonotype was observed a few times. V gene TRBV7-2 combines with J gene TRBJ2-4; possibly TRBD2 for D (5 bases). The CDR3 extends over 12 amino acids. The germline V and J ends were trimmed by 2 bases and 13 bases, with 12 bases remaining between them. Germline CDR1 reads SGHTA; CDR2 reads FQGNSA. DNA of the CDR3: TGTGCCAGCAGCTTACGGACTGGAGGACAGTACTTC. Translation: CASSLRTGGQYF.

This clonotype was seen repeatedly, ten times or more. The chain employs TRBV7-2 and TRBJ2-2; the D gene is possibly TRBD1 (5 bases). This CDR3 comprises 13 residues. Germline V gives CDR1 SGHTA, CDR2 FQGNSA. Trimming pared 1 base from V and 8 bases from J, leaving 8 bases between. The chain's CDR3 is CASSLDRTGELFF. The CDR3 bases are TGTGCCAGCAGCTTAGACAGGACAGGGGAGCTGTTTTTT.

This clonotype appeared a few times. CDR3: CASPHSGRYDEQFF. CDR3 nucleotide sequence: TGTGCCAGCCCTCATAGCGGGAGGTACGATGAGCAGTTCTTC. J is TRBJ2-1 and V is TRBV27, with 10 bases identical to TRBD2. The germline CDR1 and CDR2 sequences are MNHEY and SMNVEV (reference sequence). After removal of 8 bases from V and 8 bases from J, the junction contained 9 bases not matched to a gene. This CDR3 contains 14 residues.

This chain connects TRBV7-8 to TRBJ1-1; tentative D call: TRBD1 (6 bases). Between the trimmed V and J ends, which lost 1 base and 0 bases, there was a span of 9 bases. This CDR3 has 15 amino acids. The germline V gene encodes CDR1 SGHVS and CDR2 FQNEAQ. For the CDR3, the DNA is TGTGCCAGCAGCTTAGGGGGGCCGATGAACACTGAAGCTTTCTTT. This sequence encodes CASSLGGPMNTEAFF.

The rearrangement uses TRBV14 and TRBJ2-6, with D possibly TRBD1 on 5 matching bases. The V end lost 4 bases, the J end lost 0 bases, and 16 bases lay between the germline ends. The length of the CDR3 is 18 residues. Germline V gene data show CDR1 as SGHDN and CDR2 as FVKESK. CDR3 in amino acids: CASSPRAPTYSGANVLTF. Written as DNA, the CDR3 is TGTGCCAGCAGCCCCAGGGCCCCTACTTACTCTGGGGCCAACGTCCTGACTTTC.